This T cell receptor (beta chain) was identified during a study of blood T cell repertoires in COVID-19. About the research overall: Samples came from the United States, Italy and Spain, spanning acute and convalescent COVID-19. From T cells, B-cell-depleted T cells, or PBMCs came the material, which was cDNA or gDNA.

The method was immunoSEQ multiplex PCR; TCRdb's version includes in-frame clones alone and lacks a portion of them. The profile covers 250,000 to 300,000 clones, with about 76% appearing a single time and roughly 2.9% taken by the ten largest. V lost 0 bases and J lost 7; bases outside the gene matches: 8. Germline CDR1 is SGHTA and CDR2 is FQGNSA. The CDR3 length is 16 residues. This clonotype originated in a woman aged 60-75 years with active or convalescent COVID-19. Sequencing used peripheral blood. The chain joins TRBV7-2 to TRBJ1-4, with 7 bases matching TRBD1. CDR3 bases: TGTGCCAGCAGCTTAGCGACAGGGTGGGGACCTGAAAAACTGTTTTTT. The encoded protein is CASSLATGWGPEKLFF.